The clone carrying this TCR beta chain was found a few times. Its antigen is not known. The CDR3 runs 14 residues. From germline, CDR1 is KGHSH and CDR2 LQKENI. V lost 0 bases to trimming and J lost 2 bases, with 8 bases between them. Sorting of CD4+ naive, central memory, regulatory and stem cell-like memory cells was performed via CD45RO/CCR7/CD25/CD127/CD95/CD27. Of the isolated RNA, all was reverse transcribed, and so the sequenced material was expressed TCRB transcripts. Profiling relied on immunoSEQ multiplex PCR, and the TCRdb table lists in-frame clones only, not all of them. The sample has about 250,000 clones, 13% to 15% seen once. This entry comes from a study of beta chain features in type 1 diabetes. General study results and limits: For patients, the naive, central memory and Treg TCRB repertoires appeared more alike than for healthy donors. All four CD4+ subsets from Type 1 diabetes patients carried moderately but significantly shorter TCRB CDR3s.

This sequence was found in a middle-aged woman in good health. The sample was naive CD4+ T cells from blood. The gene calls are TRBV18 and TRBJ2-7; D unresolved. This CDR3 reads CASSPPAVTYEQYF. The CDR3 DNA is TGTGCCAGCTCACCACCTGCAGTGACCTACGAGCAGTACTTC.